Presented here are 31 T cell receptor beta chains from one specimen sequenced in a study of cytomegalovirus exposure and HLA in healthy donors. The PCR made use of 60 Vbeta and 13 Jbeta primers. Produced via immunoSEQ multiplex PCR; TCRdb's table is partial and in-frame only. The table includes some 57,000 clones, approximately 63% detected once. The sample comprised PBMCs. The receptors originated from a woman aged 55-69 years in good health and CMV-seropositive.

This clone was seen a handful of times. The CDR3, as DNA: TGTGCCAGCAGATTAGACACACATGCCTCACCCCTCCACTTT. The encoded protein is CASRLDTHASPLHF. This rearrangement joins TRBV6-4 to TRBJ1-6, with D unresolved. The germline V gene has CDR1 MRHNA and CDR2 SNTAGT. This CDR3 is built from 14 residues. V was pared by 6 bases and J by 10 bases, with 16 bases between.

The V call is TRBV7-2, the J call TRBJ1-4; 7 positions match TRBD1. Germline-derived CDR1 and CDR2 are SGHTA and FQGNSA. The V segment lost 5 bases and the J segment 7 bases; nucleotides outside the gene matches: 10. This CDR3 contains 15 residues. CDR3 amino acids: CASSRLGQFGEKLFF. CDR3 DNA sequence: TGTGCCAGCAGCAGATTGGGACAGTTTGGTGAAAAACTGTTTTTT.

The CDR3 sequence is CASSLEMLNTGELFF. CDR3 coding DNA: TGTGCCAGCAGCTTGGAAATGTTAAACACCGGGGAGCTGTTTTTT. V gene TRBV5-6 combines with J gene TRBJ2-2; D unresolved. Germline loops: CDR1 SGHDT, CDR2 YYEEEE. V was pared by 0 bases and J by 2 bases, with 8 bases between. The CDR3 has 15 residues.

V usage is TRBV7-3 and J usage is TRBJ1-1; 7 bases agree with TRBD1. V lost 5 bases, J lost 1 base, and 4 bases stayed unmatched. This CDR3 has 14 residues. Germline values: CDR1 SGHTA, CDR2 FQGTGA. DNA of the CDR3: TGTGCCAGCAGCCCCGGGACAGCGAACACTGAAGCTTTCTTT. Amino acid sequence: CASSPGTANTEAFF.

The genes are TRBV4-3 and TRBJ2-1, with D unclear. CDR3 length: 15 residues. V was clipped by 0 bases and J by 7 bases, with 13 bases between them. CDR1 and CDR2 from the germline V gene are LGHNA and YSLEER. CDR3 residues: CASSQDLGFWNEQFF. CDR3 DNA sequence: TGCGCCAGCAGCCAAGATCTCGGTTTTTGGAATGAGCAGTTCTTC.

The CDR3 sequence is CASSGTGRNEQFF. The DNA of the CDR3 is TGTGCCAGCAGTGGGACAGGGCGGAATGAGCAGTTCTTC. The rearrangement uses TRBV2 and TRBJ2-1; 8 nucleotides match TRBD1. CDR3 length: 13 amino acids. Germline CDR1 is SNHLY and CDR2 is FYNNEI. After removal of 4 bases from V and 7 bases from J, the junction contained 3 bases not matched to a gene.

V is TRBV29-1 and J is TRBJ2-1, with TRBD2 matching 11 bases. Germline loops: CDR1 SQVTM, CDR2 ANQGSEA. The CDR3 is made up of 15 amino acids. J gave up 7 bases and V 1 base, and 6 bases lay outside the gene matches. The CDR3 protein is CSVEVLAGGGNEQFF. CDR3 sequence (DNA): TGCAGCGTTGAAGTCCTAGCGGGGGGAGGAAATGAGCAGTTCTTC.

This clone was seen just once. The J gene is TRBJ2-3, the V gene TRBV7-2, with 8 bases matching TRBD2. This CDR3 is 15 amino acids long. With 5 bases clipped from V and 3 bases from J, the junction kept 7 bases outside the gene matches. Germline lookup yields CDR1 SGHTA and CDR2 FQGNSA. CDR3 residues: CASSLLGLATDTQYF. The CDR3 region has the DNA TGTGCCAGCAGCCTTCTCGGACTAGCAACAGATACGCAGTATTTT.

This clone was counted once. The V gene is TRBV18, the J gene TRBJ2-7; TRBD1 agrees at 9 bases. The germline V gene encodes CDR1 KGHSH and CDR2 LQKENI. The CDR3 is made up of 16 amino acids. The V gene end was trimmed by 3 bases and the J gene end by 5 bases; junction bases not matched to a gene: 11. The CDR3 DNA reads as TGTGCCAGCTCACCCGATACCGGGACAGGGATCGACGAGCAGTACTTC. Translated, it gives CASSPDTGTGIDEQYF.

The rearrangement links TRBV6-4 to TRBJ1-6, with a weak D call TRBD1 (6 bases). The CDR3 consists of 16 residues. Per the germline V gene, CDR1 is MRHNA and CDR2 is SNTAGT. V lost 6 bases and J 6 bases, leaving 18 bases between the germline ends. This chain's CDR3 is CASRKTGYDVNSPLHF. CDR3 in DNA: TGTGCCAGCAGGAAAACAGGGTACGATGTTAATTCACCCCTCCACTTT.

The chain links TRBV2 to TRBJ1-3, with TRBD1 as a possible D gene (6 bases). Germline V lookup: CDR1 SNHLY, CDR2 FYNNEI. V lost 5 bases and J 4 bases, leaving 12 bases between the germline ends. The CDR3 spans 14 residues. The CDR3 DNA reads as TGTGCCAGCAGTATACAGGGAGACGGAAACACCATATATTTT. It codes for CASSIQGDGNTIYF.

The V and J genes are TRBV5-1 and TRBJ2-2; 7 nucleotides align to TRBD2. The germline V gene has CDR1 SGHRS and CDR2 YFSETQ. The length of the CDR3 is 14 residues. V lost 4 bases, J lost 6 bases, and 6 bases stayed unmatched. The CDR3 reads CASSERGTPGELFF. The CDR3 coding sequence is TGCGCCAGCAGCGAGCGGGGTACCCCCGGGGAGCTGTTTTTT.

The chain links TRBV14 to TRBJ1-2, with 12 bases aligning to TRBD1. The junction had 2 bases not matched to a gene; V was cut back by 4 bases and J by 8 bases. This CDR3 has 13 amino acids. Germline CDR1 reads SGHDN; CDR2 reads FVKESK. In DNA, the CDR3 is TGTGCCAGCAGCCCCGGGACAGGGGGCGGCTACACCTTC. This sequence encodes CASSPGTGGGYTF. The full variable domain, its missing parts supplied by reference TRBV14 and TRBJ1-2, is EAGVTQFPSHSVIEKGQTVTLRCDPISGHDNLYWYRRVMGKEIKFLLHFVKESKQDESGMPNNRFLAERTGGTYSTLKVQPAELEDSGVYFCASSPGTGGGYTFGSGTRLTVV.

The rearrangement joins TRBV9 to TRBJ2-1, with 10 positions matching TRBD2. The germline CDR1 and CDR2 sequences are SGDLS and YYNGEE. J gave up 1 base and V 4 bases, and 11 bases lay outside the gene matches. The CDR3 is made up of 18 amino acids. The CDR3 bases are TGTGCCAGCAGCCGTCCGAAAAGCGGGGGGGGTTCCTACAATGAGCAGTTCTTC. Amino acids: CASSRPKSGGGSYNEQFF.

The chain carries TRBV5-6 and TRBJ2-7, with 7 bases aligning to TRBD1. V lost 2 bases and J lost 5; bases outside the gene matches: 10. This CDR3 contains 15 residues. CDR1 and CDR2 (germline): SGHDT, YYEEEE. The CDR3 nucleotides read TGTGCCAGCAGCTTCCCAGGGGGTCCGATGGACGAGCAGTACTTC. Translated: CASSFPGGPMDEQYF.

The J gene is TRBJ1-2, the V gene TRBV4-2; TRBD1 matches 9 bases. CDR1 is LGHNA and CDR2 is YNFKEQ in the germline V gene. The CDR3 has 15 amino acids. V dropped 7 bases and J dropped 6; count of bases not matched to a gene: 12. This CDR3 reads CASTLNPGQGDGYTF. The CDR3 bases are TGTGCCAGCACCCTCAACCCGGGACAGGGTGATGGCTACACCTTC.

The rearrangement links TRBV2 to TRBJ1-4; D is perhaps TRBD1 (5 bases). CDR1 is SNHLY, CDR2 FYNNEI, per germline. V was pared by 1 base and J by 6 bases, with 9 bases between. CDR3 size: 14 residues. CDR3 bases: TGTGCCAGCAGTGAAGAGGCAGGGTATGAAAAACTGTTTTTT. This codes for CASSEEAGYEKLFF.

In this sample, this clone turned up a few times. The chain's CDR3 is CASSILGQETQYF. CDR3 sequence (DNA): TGTGCCAGTAGTATCCTCGGTCAAGAGACCCAGTACTTC. V and J are TRBV19 and TRBJ2-5, with D uncertain. Trimming cost V 3 bases and J 2 bases, with 7 bases left between them. Per the germline V gene, CDR1 is LNHDA and CDR2 is SQIVND (reference sequence). The CDR3 spans 13 residues.

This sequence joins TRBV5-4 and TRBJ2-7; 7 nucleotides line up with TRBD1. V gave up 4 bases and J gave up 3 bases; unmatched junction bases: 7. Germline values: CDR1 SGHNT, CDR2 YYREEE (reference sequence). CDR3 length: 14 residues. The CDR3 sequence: CASSIRDSNYEQYF. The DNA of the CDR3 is TGTGCCAGCAGCATCCGGGACAGTAACTACGAGCAGTACTTC.

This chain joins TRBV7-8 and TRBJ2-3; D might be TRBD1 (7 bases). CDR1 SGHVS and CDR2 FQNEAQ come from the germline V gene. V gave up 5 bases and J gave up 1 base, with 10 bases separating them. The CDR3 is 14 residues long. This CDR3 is CASSPRGGTDTQYF. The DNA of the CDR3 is TGTGCCAGCAGCCCCAGGGGGGGCACAGATACGCAGTATTTT.

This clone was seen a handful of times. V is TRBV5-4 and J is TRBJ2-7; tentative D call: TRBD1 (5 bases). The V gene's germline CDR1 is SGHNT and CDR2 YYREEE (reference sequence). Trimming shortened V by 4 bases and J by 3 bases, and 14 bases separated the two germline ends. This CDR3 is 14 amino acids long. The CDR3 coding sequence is TGTGCCAGCAGCCGCCCAGGGCCTTTCTACGAGCAGTACTTC. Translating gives CASSRPGPFYEQYF.

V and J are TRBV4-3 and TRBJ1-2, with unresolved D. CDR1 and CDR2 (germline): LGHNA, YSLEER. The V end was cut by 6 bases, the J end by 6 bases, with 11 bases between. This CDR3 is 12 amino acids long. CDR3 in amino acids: CASRGGGNGYTF. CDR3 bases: TGCGCCAGCAGGGGTGGAGGAAATGGCTACACCTTC.

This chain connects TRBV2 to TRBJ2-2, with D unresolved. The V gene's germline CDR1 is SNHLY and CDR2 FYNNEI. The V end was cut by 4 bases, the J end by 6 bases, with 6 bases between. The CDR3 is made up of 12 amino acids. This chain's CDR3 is CASSVWPGELFF. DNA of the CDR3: TGTGCCAGCAGTGTTTGGCCCGGGGAGCTGTTTTTT.

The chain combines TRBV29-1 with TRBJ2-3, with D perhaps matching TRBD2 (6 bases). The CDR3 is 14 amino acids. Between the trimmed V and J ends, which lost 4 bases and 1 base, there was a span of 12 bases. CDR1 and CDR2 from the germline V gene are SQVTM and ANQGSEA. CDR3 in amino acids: CSVGGAMRTDTQYF. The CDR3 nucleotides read TGCAGCGTTGGCGGGGCAATGCGCACAGATACGCAGTATTTT.

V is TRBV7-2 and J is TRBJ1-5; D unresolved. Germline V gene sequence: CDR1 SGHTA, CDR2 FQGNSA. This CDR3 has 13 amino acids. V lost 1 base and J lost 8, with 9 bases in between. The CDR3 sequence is CASSLEAGKPQHF. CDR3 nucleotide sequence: TGTGCCAGCAGCTTAGAGGCAGGCAAGCCCCAGCATTTT.

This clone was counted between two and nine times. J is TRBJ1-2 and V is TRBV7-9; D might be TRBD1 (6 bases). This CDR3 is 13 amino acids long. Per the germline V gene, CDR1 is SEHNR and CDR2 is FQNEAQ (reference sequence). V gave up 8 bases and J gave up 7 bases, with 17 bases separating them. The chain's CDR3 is CASGGGGPGGYTF. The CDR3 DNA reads TGTGCCAGCGGTGGCGGGGGCCCGGGTGGCTACACCTTC.

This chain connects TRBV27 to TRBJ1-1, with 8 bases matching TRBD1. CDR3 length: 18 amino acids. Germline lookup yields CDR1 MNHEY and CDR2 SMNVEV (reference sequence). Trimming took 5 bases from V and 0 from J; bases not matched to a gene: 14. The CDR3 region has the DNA TGTGCCAGCAGTCCGGACAGGGCTCTTTCGAGTATGAACACTGAAGCTTTCTTT. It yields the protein CASSPDRALSSMNTEAFF.

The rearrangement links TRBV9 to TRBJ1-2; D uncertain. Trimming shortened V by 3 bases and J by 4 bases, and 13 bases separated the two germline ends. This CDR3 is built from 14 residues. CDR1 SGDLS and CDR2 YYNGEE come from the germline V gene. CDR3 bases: TGTGCCAGCAGCGGCCGGGAGGCAGTCTATGGCTACACCTTC. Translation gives CASSGREAVYGYTF.

The CDR3 loop is CASREGFGTDTQYF. CDR3 nucleotides: TGTGCCAGCAGGGAGGGTTTCGGCACAGATACGCAGTATTTT. The rearrangement links TRBV6-6 to TRBJ2-3; D possibly corresponds to TRBD2 (6 bases). The CDR3 is 14 residues long. Germline V gene sequence: CDR1 MNHNY, CDR2 SVGAGI (reference sequence). The V end lost 6 bases, the J end lost 1 base, and 11 bases lay between the germline ends.

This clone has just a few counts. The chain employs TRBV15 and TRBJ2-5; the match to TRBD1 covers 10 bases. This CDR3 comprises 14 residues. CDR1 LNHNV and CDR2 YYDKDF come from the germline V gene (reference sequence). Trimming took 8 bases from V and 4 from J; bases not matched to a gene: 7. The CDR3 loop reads CATSRDRGVETQYF. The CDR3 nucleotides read TGTGCCACCTCCCGGGACAGGGGAGTAGAGACCCAGTACTTC.

CDR3 coding DNA: TGCGCCAGCAGCTTGGGCGGTCTGGAGACCTACGAGCAGTACTTC. Amino acid sequence: CASSLGGLETYEQYF. The chain combines TRBV5-1 with TRBJ2-7; D uncertain. The germline V gene encodes CDR1 SGHRS and CDR2 YFSETQ. Trimming removed 0 bases from V and 2 bases from J, with 12 bases in between. This CDR3 has 15 residues.